This record covers a single TCR beta chain. Its antigen is not identified. The data were taken from a study of monozygotic twins with inflammatory bowel disease. Total RNA amounting to about 3,700 ng went into each TCR library. cDNA for each sample came from eight separate reactions. Template-switch reactions added UMIs with a 6-nucleotide sample barcode. One entry per CDR3 protein, without DNA, is what TCRdb gives after re-calling the 5' RACE reads. With 140,000 to 150,000 distinct CDR3 sequences in the sample, the ten largest clones hold around 1.2%. CDR1 and CDR2 (germline): MNHEY, SMNVEV (reference sequence). The CDR3 length is 14 residues. Notes on the study in general: A distinction between different T cell subtypes was not possible.

Source material: blood. The chain uses TRBV27 and TRBJ2-5; TCRdb's D gene call, TRBD2, goes unchecked for lack of DNA. This TCR was sampled from a human donor with ulcerative colitis or Crohn's disease, or a healthy co-twin of an affected twin (not recorded which). The CDR3 sequence is CASSLSPAFETQYF.